This is a list of T cell receptor beta chains from one sample in a study of T cells in Graves' hyperthyroidism and ophthalmopathy. One entry per CDR3 protein results from TCRdb running MiXCR on the multiplex PCR reads. The sample consists of hundreds of thousands of distinct CDR3 sequences, approximately 13% of them appearing once. Sequences were obtained from blood. The receptor set was obtained from a woman aged 25-40 years with Graves' hyperthyroidism. The CDR3 runs from the conserved cysteine through the conserved F or W. The D gene is left open where the match is weak. Size tells how often a clone was seen (once, few, many) or the class of an expanded clone, and some rows leave it out.

V	J	size	D	DNA	CDR3
TRBV14	TRBJ1-2	-	-	TGTGCCAGCAGCCAAGATCTCGGGGCCCGGGACTATGGCTACACCTTC	CASSQDLGARDYGYTF
TRBV19	TRBJ2-7	many	TRBD1	TGTGCCAGTAGTATAGATGGGACCGGGACAGCGCAGTACTTC	CASSIDGTGTAQYF
TRBV27	TRBJ1-5	many	-	TGTGCCAGCAGTTTATTCCAGCCCCAGCATTTT	CASSLFQPQHF
TRBV12-3/TRBV12-4	TRBJ2-2	many	-	TGTGCCAGCCATACTGGACGGCAGAACACCGGGGAGCTGTTTTTT	CASHTGRQNTGELFF
TRBV6-6	TRBJ1-1	many	-	TGTGCCAGCAGTTACGCCCCCGGGACGGCCATAGAGGCTTTCTTT	CASSYAPGTAIEAFF
TRBV6-2/TRBV6-3	TRBJ1-1	-	-	TGTGCCAGCAGTGTGGGGGAACACGGCGGGAGAAGAGCTTTCTTT	CASSVGEHGGRRAFF
TRBV12-3/TRBV12-4	TRBJ2-1	many	-	TGTGCCAGCAGGATAAGTGGTGAGCAGTTCTTC	CASRISGEQFF
TRBV20-1	TRBJ2-3	many	-	TGCAGTGCTAGAGATTATGAGGGATTAAGCACAGATACGCAGTATTTT	CSARDYEGLSTDTQYF
TRBV11-3	TRBJ2-5	-	-	TGTGCCAGCAGCTCTTCCTTTAGCCCGAAGGCGACCCAGTACTTC	CASSSSFSPKATQYF
TRBV20-1	TRBJ2-2	-	-	TGCAGTGCTAGGATGATCCGGGGGAACACCGGGGAGCTGTTTTTT	CSARMIRGNTGELFF